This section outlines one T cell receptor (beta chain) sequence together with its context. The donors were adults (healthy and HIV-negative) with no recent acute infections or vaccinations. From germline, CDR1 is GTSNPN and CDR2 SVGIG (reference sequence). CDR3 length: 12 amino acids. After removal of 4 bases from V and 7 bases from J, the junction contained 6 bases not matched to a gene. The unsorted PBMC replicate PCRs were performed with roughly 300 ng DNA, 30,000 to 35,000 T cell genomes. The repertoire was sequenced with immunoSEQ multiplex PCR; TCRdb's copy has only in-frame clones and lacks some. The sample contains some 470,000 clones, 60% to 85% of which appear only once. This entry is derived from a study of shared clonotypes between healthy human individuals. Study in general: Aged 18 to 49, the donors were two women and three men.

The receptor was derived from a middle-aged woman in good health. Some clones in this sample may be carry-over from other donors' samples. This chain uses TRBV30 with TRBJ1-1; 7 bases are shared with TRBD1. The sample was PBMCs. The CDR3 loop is CAWTPRGIEAFF. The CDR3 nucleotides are TGTGCCTGGACCCCCAGGGGGATTGAAGCTTTCTTT.